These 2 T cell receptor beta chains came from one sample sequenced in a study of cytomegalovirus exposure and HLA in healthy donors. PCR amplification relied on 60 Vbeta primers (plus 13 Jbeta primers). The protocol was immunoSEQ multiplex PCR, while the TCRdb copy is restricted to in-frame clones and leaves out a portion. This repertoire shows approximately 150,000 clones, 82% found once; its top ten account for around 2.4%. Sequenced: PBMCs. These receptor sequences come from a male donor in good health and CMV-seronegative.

CDR3 loop: CARMSQGTHEQYF. In DNA, the CDR3 is TGTGCCAGGATGTCTCAGGGTACCCACGAGCAGTACTTC. The gene calls are TRBV19 and TRBJ2-7; D might be TRBD1 (5 bases). The CDR3 is 13 residues long. V lost 9 bases to trimming and J lost 5 bases, with 17 bases between them. CDR1 and CDR2 from the germline V gene are LNHDA and SQIVND (reference sequence).

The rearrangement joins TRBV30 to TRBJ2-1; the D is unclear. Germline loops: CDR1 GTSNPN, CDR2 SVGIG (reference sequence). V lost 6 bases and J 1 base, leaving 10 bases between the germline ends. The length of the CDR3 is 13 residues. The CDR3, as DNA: TGTGCCTGCCTGACAAGGTCCTACAATGAGCAGTTCTTC. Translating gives CACLTRSYNEQFF.